The 21 T cell receptor beta chains in this list originate from one sample, sequenced in a study of blood T cell repertoires in COVID-19 (dated by TCRdb to 2018 to 2021). Library preparation employed the immunoSEQ multiplex PCR assay. The table comes from immuneACCESS by way of TCRdb, which keeps in-frame sequences with V and J called. Part of the clones is missing from these tables; in studies checked, under half for an unresolved V gene and the rest for unknown reasons. The sample includes approximately 240,000 clones, with about 85% observed a single time. The ten biggest clones cover 15% to 20% of the sample. Sequenced sample: peripheral blood. These receptors came from a woman over 75 with active or convalescent COVID-19.

This chain uses TRBV14 with TRBJ1-1; D may be TRBD1 (5 bases). Germline CDR1 is SGHDN and CDR2 is FVKESK. Trimming took 5 bases from V and 1 from J, leaving 11 bases between them. The CDR3 length is 14 residues. DNA for the CDR3: TGTGCCAGCAGCAGACTTGACAGGAACACTGAAGCTTTCTTT. Amino acid sequence: CASSRLDRNTEAFF.

This CDR3 is CASTLGQGVGYTF. Written as DNA, the CDR3 is TGTGCCAGTACCTTGGGACAGGGGGTTGGCTACACCTTC. The V call is TRBV19, the J call TRBJ1-2; TRBD1 agrees at 11 bases. Germline V CDR1 and CDR2: LNHDA, SQIVND (reference sequence). V dropped 7 bases and J dropped 7; count of bases not matched to a gene: 5. The CDR3 totals 13 residues. Looking up the rest from reference TRBV19 and TRBJ1-2 gives the full variable domain: DGGITQSPKYLFRKEGQNVTLSCEQNLNHDAMYWYRQDPGQGLRLIYYSQIVNDFQKGDIAEGYSVSREKKESFPLTVTSAQKNPTAFYLCASTLGQGVGYTFGSGTRLTVV.

V gene TRBV19 combines with J gene TRBJ1-2; 9 positions agree with TRBD1. Unmatched junction bases numbered 4, after V lost 6 bases and J lost 2 bases. The CDR3 is 14 amino acids. Germline values: CDR1 LNHDA, CDR2 SQIVND (reference sequence). CDR3 coding DNA: TGTGCCAGTAGCATGGGACAGGGAAACTATGGCTACACCTTC. Its translation: CASSMGQGNYGYTF.

The chain employs TRBV19 and TRBJ2-5, with TRBD1 matching over 7 bases. Trimming cost V 5 bases and J 4 bases; bases outside gene matches: 13. The germline CDR1 and CDR2 sequences are LNHDA and SQIVND (reference sequence). The CDR3 covers 16 residues. The CDR3 sequence: CASSPWRPGGRETQYF. CDR3 DNA sequence: TGTGCCAGTAGTCCCTGGAGGCCAGGGGGTAGAGAGACCCAGTACTTC.

This chain uses TRBV7-9 with TRBJ1-6; TRBD1 matches at 8 bases. The ends lost 3 bases at V and 5 bases at J; junction bases unmatched: 3. Germline loops: CDR1 SEHNR, CDR2 FQNEAQ (reference sequence). The CDR3 spans 15 residues. The CDR3 loop reads CASSFRDRNNSPLHF. The CDR3 nucleotides read TGTGCCAGCAGCTTCCGGGACAGGAATAATTCACCCCTCCACTTT.

For the CDR3, the DNA is TGTGCCAGCAGCCCGACAGGGAGCGACTATGGCTACACCTTC. Translating it yields CASSPTGSDYGYTF. The chain uses TRBV2 and TRBJ1-2; 7 nucleotides match TRBD1. CDR3 length equals 14 residues. V dropped 6 bases and J dropped 3; count of bases not matched to a gene: 7. CDR1 and CDR2 (germline): SNHLY, FYNNEI.

This rearrangement joins TRBV7-9 to TRBJ2-7, with 8 bases matching TRBD2. The CDR3 consists of 14 residues. Trimming at V came to 5 bases and at J to 2 bases, leaving 5 bases not matched to a gene. In germline, CDR1 is SEHNR, CDR2 FQNEAQ (reference sequence). The CDR3 nucleotides are TGTGCCAGCAGCCGGGAGGGGACACCCTACGAGCAGTACTTC. The encoded protein is CASSREGTPYEQYF.

The CDR3 is CASSVGGRVNEKLFF. CDR3 coding DNA: TGTGCCAGCAGCGTAGGAGGGAGGGTTAATGAAAAACTGTTTTTT. The rearrangement joins TRBV9 to TRBJ1-4; D gene ambiguous. The CDR3 is 15 amino acids. CDR1 is SGDLS and CDR2 is YYNGEE in the germline V gene. The V gene lost 0 bases and the J gene lost 4 bases, with 10 bases spanning the gap.

Only a few counts were recorded for this clone. The V call is TRBV7-3, the J call TRBJ2-3; D call uncertain. Trimming stripped 5 bases from V and 4 bases from J, with 13 bases between. Germline CDR1 is SGHTA and CDR2 is FQGTGA. This CDR3 has 14 amino acids. In DNA form, the CDR3 reads TGTGCCAGCAGCCTAGGATCACGGCCAGATACGCAGTATTTT. It is translated as CASSLGSRPDTQYF.

As regards this clone: The same CDR3 is also encoded by other DNA sequences in this sample. The chain employs TRBV6-5 and TRBJ1-3; no reliable D call. The length of the CDR3 is 12 residues. CDR1 and CDR2 from the germline V gene are MNHEY and SVGAGI. V lost 6 bases to trimming and J lost 1 base, with 4 bases between them. CDR3 DNA sequence: TGTGCCAGCAGGTCTTCTGGAAACACCATATATTTT. Translation gives CASRSSGNTIYF.

The chain couples TRBV10-3 to TRBJ2-7; unclear D gene. Germline loops: CDR1 ENHRY, CDR2 SYGVKD. Trimming removed 10 bases from V and 0 bases from J, with 10 bases in between. The CDR3 is made up of 12 amino acids. CDR3 region: CATSTVSYEQYF. CDR3 coding DNA: TGTGCCACCTCGACTGTCTCCTACGAGCAGTACTTC.

This chain links TRBV19 with TRBJ1-1; D possibly corresponds to TRBD1 (5 bases). Looked up from germline, CDR1 is LNHDA and CDR2 is SQIVND (reference sequence). Trimming left V 0 bases short and J 5 bases short, with 10 bases between. The CDR3 consists of 14 residues. The CDR3 protein is CASSIEQGNTEAFF. For the CDR3, the DNA is TGTGCCAGTAGTATAGAGCAGGGAAATACTGAAGCTTTCTTT.

V is TRBV6-6 and J is TRBJ2-5; TRBD1 agrees at 7 bases. J was trimmed by 0 bases and V by 6 bases; bases with no gene match: 7. The germline V gene encodes CDR1 MNHNY and CDR2 SVGAGI (reference sequence). The CDR3 length is 15 residues. The CDR3 coding sequence is TGTGCCAGCAGGCCCGGGACAGTGTACCAAGAGACCCAGTACTTC. It specifies CASRPGTVYQETQYF.

This sequence joins TRBV19 and TRBJ2-1; maybe TRBD2 (6 bases). CDR3 size: 16 residues. V dropped 0 bases and J dropped 7 bases, with 16 bases sitting between them. Germline CDR1 LNHDA, CDR2 SQIVND (reference sequence). This chain's CDR3 is CASSIEQGIGRNEQFF. The CDR3 DNA reads TGTGCCAGTAGTATAGAGCAGGGTATCGGGAGAAATGAGCAGTTCTTC.

The chain joins TRBV30 to TRBJ1-3; D is unresolved. Trimming took off 1 base at V and 0 bases at J, with 7 bases between the two ends. Germline V gene data show CDR1 as GTSNPN and CDR2 as SVGIG (reference sequence). This CDR3 is built from 14 residues. The chain's CDR3 is CAWSERVSGNTIYF. For the CDR3, the DNA is TGTGCCTGGAGTGAGAGGGTCTCTGGAAACACCATATATTTT.

Here the CDR3 reads CASSGTGVNTEAFF. The CDR3 nucleotides read TGCGCCAGCAGCGGGACAGGGGTGAACACTGAAGCTTTCTTT. The J gene is TRBJ1-1, the V gene TRBV5-1, with TRBD1 matching 10 bases. The trim removed 4 bases at V and 0 bases at J, leaving 0 bases unmatched. Germline assignment: CDR1 SGHRS and CDR2 YFSETQ. CDR3 size: 14 residues.

This CDR3 reads CASRRGLSGLEMGEQFF. The CDR3 DNA reads TGCGCCAGCAGACGGGGATTGTCCGGACTAGAGATGGGTGAGCAGTTCTTC. The chain employs TRBV5-1 and TRBJ2-1, with 7 positions matching TRBD2. The ends lost 5 bases at V and 9 bases at J; junction bases unmatched: 20. This CDR3 is built from 17 residues. Germline CDR1 is SGHRS and CDR2 is YFSETQ.

This sequence joins TRBV4-2 and TRBJ2-3; 8 nucleotides agree with TRBD2. With V trimmed by 0 bases and J by 0 bases, 14 bases remained unmatched. CDR1 is LGHNA, CDR2 YNFKEQ, per germline. CDR3 length: 20 residues. The CDR3 region is CASSQEVKAASGLSTDTQYF. CDR3 DNA: TGTGCCAGCAGCCAAGAGGTGAAGGCGGCTAGCGGGTTAAGCACAGATACGCAGTATTTT.

The gene calls are TRBV5-1 and TRBJ2-5; unclear D gene. Trimming shortened V by 0 bases and J by 1 base, and 13 bases separated the two germline ends. Looked up from germline, CDR1 is SGHRS and CDR2 is YFSETQ. The CDR3 extends over 16 amino acids. CDR3 residues: CASSLGRLLSQETQYF. The CDR3 DNA is TGCGCCAGCAGCTTGGGTCGTTTACTAAGCCAAGAGACCCAGTACTTC. The complete variable domain, with remaining parts taken from reference TRBV5-1 and TRBJ2-5, reads KAGVTQTPRYLIKTRGQQVTLSCSPISGHRSVSWYQQTPGQGLQFLFEYFSETQRNKGNFPGRFSGRQFSNSRSEMNVSTLELGDSALYLCASSLGRLLSQETQYFGPGTRLLVL.

This clone was counted a single time. Other DNA sequences in this sample translate to the same CDR3. J is TRBJ2-2 and V is TRBV3-1 (or the pseudogene TRBV3-2), with a weak D call TRBD1 (6 bases). Between the trimmed V and J ends, which lost 2 bases and 0 bases, there was a span of 7 bases. This CDR3 spans 15 amino acids. From germline, CDR1 is LGHDT and CDR2 YNNKEL (reference sequence). This CDR3 reads CASSQWDTNTGELFF. Written as DNA, the CDR3 is TGTGCCAGCAGCCAATGGGACACGAACACCGGGGAGCTGTTTTTT.

V and J are TRBV9 and TRBJ2-5, with TRBD2 matching 9 bases. The germline CDR1 and CDR2 sequences are SGDLS and YYNGEE. Trimming removed 3 bases from V and 2 bases from J; junction bases left unmatched: 2. The CDR3 sequence is 14 residues long. For the CDR3, the DNA is TGTGCCAGCAGCGCGGGACTAGCACAAGAGACCCAGTACTTC. Translating it yields CASSAGLAQETQYF.